The entry below describes one T cell receptor (beta chain). This entry belongs to a study of control samples from healthy donors and cancer patients. Data came from immunoSEQ multiplex PCR; TCRdb stores just in-frame clones and leaves some out. The sample yields 150,000 or so clones, 90% to 95% seen once. The material sequenced was blood. This receptor was identified in a young man in good health.

The DNA of the CDR3 is TGTGCCAGCGGTTCTTATAATGCAGATACGCAGTATTTT. Its protein is CASGSYNADTQYF. The chain couples TRBV7-6 to TRBJ2-3; D is unresolved. Per germline, CDR1 SGHVS and CDR2 FNYEAQ. The V and J ends lost 8 bases and 4 bases respectively, with 13 bases between them. The CDR3 covers 13 residues. The complete variable domain, with remaining parts taken from reference TRBV7-6 and TRBJ2-3, reads GAGVSQSPRYKVTKRGQDVALRCDPISGHVSLYWYRQALGQGPEFLTYFNYEAQQDKSGLPNDRFSAERPEGSISTLTIQRTEQRDSAMYRCASGSYNADTQYFGPGTRLTVL.